One sample yielded the 6 T cell receptor beta chains listed below, sequenced in a study of CD8+CD57+ T cells in acquired aplastic anemia. The use of genomic DNA as template underpinned the TCR beta VDJ and CDR3 profiling. Each CDR3 protein is one row after TCRdb ran MiXCR on the reads. The table records 300,000 or so distinct CDR3 sequences, around 60% of them present only once. Sequencing input: sorted CD4+, CD8+, or CD8+CD57+ T cells (not recorded which) from PBMCs. The source of these receptors is a human donor with severe aplastic anemia or a healthy control (not recorded which).

Many counts were recorded for this clonotype. The chain is built from TRBV7-3 and TRBJ2-1, with 10 bases that match TRBD2. V was pared by 5 bases and J by 2 bases, with 3 bases of the junction left unmatched. Germline-derived CDR1 and CDR2 are SGHTA and FQGTGA. There are 15 residues in the CDR3. In nucleotides, the CDR3 is TGTGCCAGCAGCCCTAGCGGGGGAACCTACAATGAGCAGTTCTTC. It is translated as CASSPSGGTYNEQFF.

This clonotype was recorded many times. The CDR3 sequence is CSARQGAWTYEQYF. In DNA, the CDR3 is TGCAGTGCTAGACAGGGGGCGTGGACCTACGAGCAGTACTTC. This chain uses TRBV20-1 with TRBJ2-7, with 8 bases identical to TRBD1. V was clipped by 2 bases and J by 2 bases; unmatched bases: 5. The CDR3 loop spans 14 amino acids. Germline-derived CDR1 and CDR2 are DFQATT and SNEGSKA (reference sequence).

In regard to this clonotype: Germline and junction disagree at one end, which may indicate a read error. The rearrangement links TRBV24-1 to TRBJ1-5; weak D call: TRBD1 (5 bases). The germline V gene has CDR1 KGHDR and CDR2 SFDVKD. CDR3 size: 15 residues. CDR3: CASSYSTEGHQPQHF. CDR3 bases: TGTGCCAGCAGTTACTCGACCGAGGGGCATCAGCCCCAGCATTTT.

This chain joins TRBV7-3 and TRBJ1-6; 12 nucleotides match TRBD1. This CDR3 has 16 amino acids. The junction had 5 bases not matched to a gene; V was cut back by 2 bases and J by 9 bases. Germline CDR1 reads SGHTA; CDR2 reads FQGTGA. CDR3 nucleotides: TGTGCCAGCAGCTTAGCCGGGACAGGGGGCCGTTCACCCCTCCACTTT. Translated: CASSLAGTGGRSPLHF.

On this clonotype: Possible read error: a much larger clone is one base away. V usage is TRBV6-2 or TRBV6-3 and J usage is TRBJ1-5; the D is unclear. Per the germline V gene, CDR1 is MNHEY and CDR2 is SVGEGT. This CDR3 spans 14 amino acids. CDR3 amino acids: CASGYLADNQPQHF. CDR3 nucleotide sequence: TGTGCCAGCGGTTACCTTGCAGATAATCAGCCCCAGCATTTT.

This chain uses TRBV19 with TRBJ2-1, with 7 bases fitting TRBD2. Trimming at V came to 5 bases and at J to 4 bases, leaving 11 bases not matched to a gene. CDR1 and CDR2 (germline): LNHDA, SQIVND (reference sequence). The CDR3 loop spans 16 amino acids. In DNA form, the CDR3 reads TGTGCCAGTAGTCCCACGGGGAGCGGGGCGTACAATGAGCAGTTCTTC. Its translation is CASSPTGSGAYNEQFF.